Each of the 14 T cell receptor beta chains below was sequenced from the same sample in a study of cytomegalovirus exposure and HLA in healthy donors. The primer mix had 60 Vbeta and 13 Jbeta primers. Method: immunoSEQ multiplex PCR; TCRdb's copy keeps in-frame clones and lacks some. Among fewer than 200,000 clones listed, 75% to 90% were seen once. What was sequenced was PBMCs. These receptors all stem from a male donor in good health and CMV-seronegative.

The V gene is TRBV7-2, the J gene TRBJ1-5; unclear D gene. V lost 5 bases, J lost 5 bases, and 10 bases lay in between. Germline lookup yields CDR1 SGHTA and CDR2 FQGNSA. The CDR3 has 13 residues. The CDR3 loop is CASSPDMYQPQHF. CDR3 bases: TGTGCCAGCAGCCCCGACATGTATCAGCCCCAGCATTTT. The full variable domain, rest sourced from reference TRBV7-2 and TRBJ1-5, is GAGVSQSPSNKVTEKGKDVELRCDPISGHTALYWYRQSLGQGLEFLIYFQGNSAPDKSGLPSDRFSAERTGGSVSTLTIQRTQQEDSAVYLCASSPDMYQPQHFGDGTRLSIL.

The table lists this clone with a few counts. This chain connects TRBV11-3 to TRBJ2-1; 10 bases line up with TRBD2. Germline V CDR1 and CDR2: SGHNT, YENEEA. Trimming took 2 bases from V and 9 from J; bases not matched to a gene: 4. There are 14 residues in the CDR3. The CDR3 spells CASSLSGGAGEQFF. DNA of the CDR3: TGTGCCAGCAGCTTAAGCGGGGGGGCGGGTGAGCAGTTCTTC.

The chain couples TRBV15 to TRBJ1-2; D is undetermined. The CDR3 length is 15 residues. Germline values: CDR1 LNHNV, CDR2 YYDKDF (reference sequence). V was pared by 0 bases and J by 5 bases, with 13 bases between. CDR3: CATSRDRPGLYGYTF. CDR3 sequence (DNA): TGTGCCACCAGCAGAGATCGGCCGGGGTTGTATGGCTACACCTTC.

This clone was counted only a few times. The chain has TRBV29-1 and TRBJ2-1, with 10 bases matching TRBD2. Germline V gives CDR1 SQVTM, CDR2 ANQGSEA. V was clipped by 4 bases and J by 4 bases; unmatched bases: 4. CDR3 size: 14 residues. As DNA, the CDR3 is TGCAGCGTTGGCCGACTAGCGGGTTACAATGAGCAGTTCTTC. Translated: CSVGRLAGYNEQFF.

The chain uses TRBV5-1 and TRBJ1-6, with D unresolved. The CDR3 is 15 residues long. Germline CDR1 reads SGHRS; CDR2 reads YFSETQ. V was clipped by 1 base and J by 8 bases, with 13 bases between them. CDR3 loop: CASSLSNKVDSPLHF. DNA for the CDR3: TGCGCCAGCAGCTTGTCCAACAAAGTGGATTCACCCCTCCACTTT.

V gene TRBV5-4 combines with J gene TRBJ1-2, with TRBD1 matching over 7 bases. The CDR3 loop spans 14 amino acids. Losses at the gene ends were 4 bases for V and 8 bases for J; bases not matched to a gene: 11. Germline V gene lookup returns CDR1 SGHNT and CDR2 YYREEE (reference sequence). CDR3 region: CASSGGTAPGGYTF. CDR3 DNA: TGTGCCAGCAGCGGCGGGACAGCCCCCGGGGGCTACACCTTC. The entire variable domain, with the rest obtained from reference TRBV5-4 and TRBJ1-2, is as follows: ETGVTQSPTHLIKTRGQQVTLRCSSQSGHNTVSWYQQALGQGPQFIFQYYREEENGRGNFPPRFSGLQFPNYSSELNVNALELDDSALYLCASSGGTAPGGYTFGSGTRLTVV.

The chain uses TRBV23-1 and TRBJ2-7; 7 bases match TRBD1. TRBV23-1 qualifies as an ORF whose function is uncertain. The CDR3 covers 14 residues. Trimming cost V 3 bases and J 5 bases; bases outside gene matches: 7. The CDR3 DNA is TGCGCCAGCAGTCATGATAAGGGGGCCCACGAGCAGTACTTC. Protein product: CASSHDKGAHEQYF.

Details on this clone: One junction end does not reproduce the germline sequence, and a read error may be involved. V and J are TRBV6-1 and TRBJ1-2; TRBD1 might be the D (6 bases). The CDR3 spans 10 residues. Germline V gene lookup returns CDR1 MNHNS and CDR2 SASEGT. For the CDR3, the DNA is TGTGCCAGCAGTGAATATCGCGGACAGTTC. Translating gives CASSEYRGQF.

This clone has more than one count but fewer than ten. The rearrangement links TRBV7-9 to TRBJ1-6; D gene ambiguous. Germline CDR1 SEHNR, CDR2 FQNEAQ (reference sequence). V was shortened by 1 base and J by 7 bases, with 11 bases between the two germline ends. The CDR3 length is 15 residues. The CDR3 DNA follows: TGTGCCAGCAGCTTAGGTGGCGGAATAAATTCACCCCTCCACTTT. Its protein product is CASSLGGGINSPLHF.

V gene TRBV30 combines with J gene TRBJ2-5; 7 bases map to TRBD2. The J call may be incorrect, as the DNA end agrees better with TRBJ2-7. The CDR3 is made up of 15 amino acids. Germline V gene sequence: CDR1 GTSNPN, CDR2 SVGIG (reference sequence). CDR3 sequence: CAWSYRPGGPYEQYF. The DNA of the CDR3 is TGTGCCTGGAGTTACCGCCCGGGGGGTCCCTACGAGCAGTACTTC.

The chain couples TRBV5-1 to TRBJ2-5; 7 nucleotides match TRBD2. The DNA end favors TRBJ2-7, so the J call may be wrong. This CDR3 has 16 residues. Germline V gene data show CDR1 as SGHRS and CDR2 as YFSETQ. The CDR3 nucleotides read TGCGCCAGCAGCTTGGGGACCGGGGGGAGCTTCTACGAGCAGTACTTC. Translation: CASSLGTGGSFYEQYF.

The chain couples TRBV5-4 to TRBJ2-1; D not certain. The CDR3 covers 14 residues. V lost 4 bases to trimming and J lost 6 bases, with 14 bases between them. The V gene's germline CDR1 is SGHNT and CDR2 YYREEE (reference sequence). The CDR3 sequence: CASSRLLTSNEQFF. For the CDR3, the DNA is TGTGCCAGCAGCCGACTCTTGACTTCCAATGAGCAGTTCTTC.

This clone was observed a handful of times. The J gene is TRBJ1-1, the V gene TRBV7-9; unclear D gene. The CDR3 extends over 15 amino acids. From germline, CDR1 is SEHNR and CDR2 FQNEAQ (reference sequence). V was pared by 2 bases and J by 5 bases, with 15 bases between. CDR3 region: CASSLFDMTRTEAFF. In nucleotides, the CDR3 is TGTGCCAGCAGCTTATTTGATATGACGAGGACTGAAGCTTTCTTT.

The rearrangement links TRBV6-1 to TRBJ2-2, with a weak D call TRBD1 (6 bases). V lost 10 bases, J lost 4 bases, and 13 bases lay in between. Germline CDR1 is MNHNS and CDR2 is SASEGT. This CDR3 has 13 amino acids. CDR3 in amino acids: CATNTGFTGELFF. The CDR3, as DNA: TGTGCCACGAATACAGGGTTCACCGGGGAGCTGTTTTTT.